Sequencing of this T cell receptor beta chain was carried out in a study of identical twins. The V and J ends lost 1 base and 1 base respectively, with 13 bases between them. CDR1 and CDR2 from the germline V gene are KGHSH and LQKENI. The CDR3 covers 16 residues. TCRdb fed the 5' RACE reads into MiXCR, producing one record per CDR3 protein. The table shows roughly 290,000 distinct CDR3 sequences, with approximately 8% occurring only once. These data also formed part of another study, on yellow fever vaccine responses in identical twins.

This sequence originates from a woman between 18 and 29 years old in good health. The V gene is TRBV18, the J gene TRBJ2-5, with D unresolved. Sequences were obtained from memory (CD45RO+) T cells sorted from blood. The CDR3 sequence is CASSPQSLTTQETQYF. The CDR3 DNA reads as TGTGCCAGCTCACCACAGTCCCTAACCACCCAAGAGACCCAGTACTTC.